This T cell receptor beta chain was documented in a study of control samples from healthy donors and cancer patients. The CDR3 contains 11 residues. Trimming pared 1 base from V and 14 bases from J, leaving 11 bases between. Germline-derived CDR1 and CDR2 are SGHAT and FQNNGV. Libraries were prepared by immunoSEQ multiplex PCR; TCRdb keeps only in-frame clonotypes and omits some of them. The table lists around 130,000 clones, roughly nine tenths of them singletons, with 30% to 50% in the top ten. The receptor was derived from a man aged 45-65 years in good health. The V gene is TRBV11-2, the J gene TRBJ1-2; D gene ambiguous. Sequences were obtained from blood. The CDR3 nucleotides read TGTGCCAGCAGCTTAGCGGGCCAAGGAACCTTC. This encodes CASSLAGQGTF.